The 3 T cell receptor beta chains given below trace back to one sample, sequenced in a study of T cell responses to AZD1222 COVID-19 vaccine. Data came from immunoSEQ multiplex PCR; TCRdb stores just in-frame clones and leaves some out. The table records 90,000 to 140,000 clones, about 91% of them present only once. The sequenced sample was peripheral blood, obtained 28 days after the second AZD1222 dose. The receptors were gathered from an adult who received the AZD1222 COVID-19 vaccine.

The chain couples TRBV28 to TRBJ1-1; 9 nucleotides agree with TRBD1. CDR3 length: 15 amino acids. Germline V lookup: CDR1 MDHEN, CDR2 SYDVKM. The ends lost 8 bases at V and 3 bases at J; junction bases unmatched: 10. The CDR3 protein is CASGPQGAYYTEAFF. The CDR3 DNA reads TGTGCCAGCGGACCACAGGGGGCGTACTACACTGAAGCTTTCTTT.

The chain employs TRBV3-1 (or the pseudogene TRBV3-2) and TRBJ2-7; D might be TRBD2 (6 bases). Trimming removed 6 bases from V and 1 base from J, with 7 bases in between. CDR1 and CDR2 from the germline V gene are LGHDT and YNNKEL (reference sequence). This CDR3 spans 12 amino acids. The DNA for the CDR3 is TGTGCCAGCAGGGCGGGGTCCTACGAGCAGTACTTC. Translated, it gives CASRAGSYEQYF.

This chain connects TRBV7-2 to TRBJ1-1, with a weak D call TRBD1 (5 bases). The V end was cut by 0 bases, the J end by 4 bases, with 6 bases between. The CDR3 has 13 amino acids. Germline V lookup: CDR1 SGHTA, CDR2 FQGNSA. The DNA for the CDR3 is TGTGCCAGCAGCTTAGCCGGGGCCACTGAAGCTTTCTTT. It codes for CASSLAGATEAFF.